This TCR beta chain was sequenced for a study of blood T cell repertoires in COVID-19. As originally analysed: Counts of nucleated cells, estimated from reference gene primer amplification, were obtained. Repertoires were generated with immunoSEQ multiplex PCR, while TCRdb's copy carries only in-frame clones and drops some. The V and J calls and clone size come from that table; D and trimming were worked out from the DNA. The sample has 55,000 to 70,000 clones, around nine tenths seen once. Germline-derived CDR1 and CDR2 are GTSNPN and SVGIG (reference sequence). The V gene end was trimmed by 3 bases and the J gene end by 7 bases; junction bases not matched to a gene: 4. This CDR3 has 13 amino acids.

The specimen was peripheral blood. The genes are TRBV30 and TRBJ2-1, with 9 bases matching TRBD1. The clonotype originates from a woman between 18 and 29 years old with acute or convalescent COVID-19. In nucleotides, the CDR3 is TGTGCCTGGAGCAAGGGACAGGGAAATGAGCAGTTCTTC. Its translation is CAWSKGQGNEQFF.